The sequence of this T cell receptor (beta chain) was determined in a study of T-cell reconstitution after alpha-beta-depleted transplantation in children. Unique molecular identifiers featured in how the TCRbeta library was prepared. Each CDR3 protein is one row after TCRdb ran MiXCR on the PCR reads. The sample carries hundreds of thousands of distinct CDR3 sequences, roughly 17% recorded once. Unmatched junction bases numbered 11, after V lost 5 bases and J lost 2 bases. The CDR3 totals 16 residues. Germline V gene lookup returns CDR1 SGHKS and CDR2 YYEKEE (reference sequence). This clonotype was recorded at least ten times.

V gene TRBV5-5 combines with J gene TRBJ2-3; 7 nucleotides match TRBD1. This TCR derives from a human donor who donated a stem cell graft to a child with acute myeloid leukemia. Specimen: PBMCs from the stem cell graft donor, collected from the stem cell graft. The CDR3 coding sequence is TGTGCCAGCAGACCACGGACAGGTAGATTCACAGATACGCAGTATTTT. It yields the protein CASRPRTGRFTDTQYF.